Listed here are 21 T cell receptor beta chains from one sample, sequenced in a study of blood T cell repertoires in COVID-19. The assay was immunoSEQ multiplex PCR, and TCRdb's table has in-frame clones only and misses some. The sample consists of 250,000 or so clones, about 89% of them appearing once. Sequencing was done on a sample of PBMCs or T cells enriched from blood (not recorded which). The receptors were sampled from a human donor in a cohort exposed to, infected with or recovered from COVID-19 (not recorded which). The donor label of this sample is uncertain.

The J gene is TRBJ1-1, the V gene TRBV19, with D maybe TRBD1 (6 bases). CDR1 and CDR2 (germline): LNHDA, SQIVND (reference sequence). Trimming shortened V by 6 bases and J by 0 bases, and 20 bases separated the two germline ends. The CDR3 covers 17 residues. In nucleotides, the CDR3 is TGTGCCAGTAGGCGATACAGGGAGCCGTCTTTGAACACTGAAGCTTTCTTT. Translated, it gives CASRRYREPSLNTEAFF. Full variable domain (remainder filled in from reference TRBV19 and TRBJ1-1): DGGITQSPKYLFRKEGQNVTLSCEQNLNHDAMYWYRQDPGQGLRLIYYSQIVNDFQKGDIAEGYSVSREKKESFPLTVTSAQKNPTAFYLCASRRYREPSLNTEAFFGQGTRLTVV.

This clone was recorded once. V usage is TRBV5-4 and J usage is TRBJ2-2, with D possibly matching TRBD2 (7 bases). V was clipped by 4 bases and J by 7 bases, with 14 bases between them. The CDR3 runs 14 residues. In germline, CDR1 is SGHNT, CDR2 YYREEE (reference sequence). CDR3 in amino acids: CASSGGAIDGELFF. CDR3 coding DNA: TGTGCCAGCAGCGGGGGGGCGATTGACGGGGAGCTGTTTTTT.

In this sample, this clone turned up a few times. This chain links TRBV2 with TRBJ1-1; no clear D gene. The length of the CDR3 is 14 residues. V was cut by 5 bases and J by 1 base, with 11 bases left in between. Per germline, CDR1 SNHLY and CDR2 FYNNEI. The CDR3 bases are TGTGCCAGCAGTTGGACGCGGGCGAACACTGAAGCTTTCTTT. It is translated as CASSWTRANTEAFF.

This clone showed up just once. The chain has TRBV6-2 or TRBV6-3 and TRBJ2-7; possibly TRBD2 for D (6 bases). Germline V gene data show CDR1 as MNHEY and CDR2 as SVGEGT. The CDR3 length is 14 residues. V lost 2 bases, J lost 1 base, and 9 bases lay in between. CDR3 nucleotide sequence: TGTGCCAGCAGTTACCGGGACTTATCCTACGAGCAGTACTTC. This sequence encodes CASSYRDLSYEQYF.

The rearrangement uses TRBV15 and TRBJ2-1, with TRBD2 identical over 10 bases. The V segment lost 0 bases and the J segment 6 bases; nucleotides outside the gene matches: 5. Germline CDR1 is LNHNV and CDR2 is YYDKDF (reference sequence). This CDR3 has 16 residues. CDR3: CATSRETSGALNEQFF. The CDR3 region has the DNA TGTGCCACCAGCAGAGAAACTAGCGGGGCACTCAATGAGCAGTTCTTC.

This chain links TRBV19 with TRBJ1-5; D perhaps matches TRBD1 (5 bases). Germline CDR1 reads LNHDA; CDR2 reads SQIVND (reference sequence). Trimming took off 3 bases at V and 0 bases at J, with 6 bases between the two ends. The length of the CDR3 is 14 residues. The CDR3: CASSMDNSNQPQHF. CDR3 in DNA: TGTGCCAGTAGTATGGACAATAGCAATCAGCCCCAGCATTTT.

This clone was seen once. The V call is TRBV5-6, the J call TRBJ1-5, with D tentatively TRBD1 (5 bases). Trimming removed 0 bases at V and 6 bases at J, with 16 bases between. The CDR3 extends over 16 amino acids. Germline V gives CDR1 SGHDT, CDR2 YYEEEE. The CDR3 nucleotides read TGTGCCAGCAGCTTGGGGCAGGGATTCTTAGGTCAGCCCCAGCATTTT. The encoded protein is CASSLGQGFLGQPQHF.

The rearrangement uses TRBV7-3 and TRBJ1-1; D is ambiguous. The CDR3 totals 16 residues. Trimming stripped 5 bases from V and 1 base from J, with 17 bases between. CDR1 is SGHTA and CDR2 is FQGTGA in the germline V gene. This CDR3 reads CASSVEGFRGNTEAFF. CDR3 in DNA: TGTGCCAGCAGCGTAGAGGGTTTTCGTGGGAACACTGAAGCTTTCTTT.

The chain links TRBV5-1 to TRBJ2-5, with D hard to call. This CDR3 is 13 amino acids long. V lost 2 bases to trimming and J lost 3 bases, with 8 bases between them. Per the germline V gene, CDR1 is SGHRS and CDR2 is YFSETQ. CDR3: CASSFSAKETQYF. Written as DNA, the CDR3 is TGCGCCAGCAGCTTCTCCGCGAAAGAGACCCAGTACTTC. The full variable domain, rest sourced from reference TRBV5-1 and TRBJ2-5, is KAGVTQTPRYLIKTRGQQVTLSCSPISGHRSVSWYQQTPGQGLQFLFEYFSETQRNKGNFPGRFSGRQFSNSRSEMNVSTLELGDSALYLCASSFSAKETQYFGPGTRLLVL.

The J gene is TRBJ1-2, the V gene TRBV18; TRBD1 matches 8 bases. This CDR3 spans 15 amino acids. Germline V gene data show CDR1 as KGHSH and CDR2 as LQKENI. J gave up 7 bases and V 2 bases, and 9 bases lay outside the gene matches. CDR3 region: CASSPRSDRGVGYTF. The CDR3 DNA reads as TGTGCCAGCTCACCAAGGTCCGACAGGGGAGTTGGCTACACCTTC.

The chain uses TRBV11-2 and TRBJ2-3, with D perhaps TRBD2 (7 bases). The germline V gene has CDR1 SGHAT and CDR2 FQNNGV. V gave up 3 bases and J gave up 5 bases, with 12 bases separating them. The CDR3 is 14 amino acids. CDR3 protein: CASSLGGGGDTQYF. CDR3 bases: TGTGCCAGCAGCTTGGGAGGGGGGGGAGATACGCAGTATTTT.

The V and J genes are TRBV4-3 and TRBJ2-2; D is unclear. This CDR3 is 15 amino acids long. CDR1 LGHNA and CDR2 YSLEER come from the germline V gene. Trimming removed 0 bases at V and 0 bases at J, with 5 bases between. CDR3 in amino acids: CASSQDSANTGELFF. The CDR3 DNA sequence: TGCGCCAGCAGCCAAGATTCCGCGAACACCGGGGAGCTGTTTTTT.

The genes are TRBV15 and TRBJ1-2; D might be TRBD1 (5 bases). This CDR3 region has 15 residues. V lost 3 bases, J lost 6 bases, and 17 bases lay in between. Per germline, CDR1 LNHNV and CDR2 YYDKDF (reference sequence). The CDR3 loop is CATSRNVIGAHGYTF. CDR3 coding DNA: TGTGCCACCAGCAGGAACGTTATAGGGGCCCATGGCTACACCTTC. The complete variable domain, with remaining parts taken from reference TRBV15 and TRBJ1-2, reads DAMVIQNPRYQVTQFGKPVTLSCSQTLNHNVMYWYQQKSSQAPKLLFHYYDKDFNNEADTPDNFQSRRPNTSFCFLDIRSPGLGDTAMYLCATSRNVIGAHGYTFGSGTRLTVV.

The V gene is TRBV11-1, the J gene TRBJ1-2; a weak D match, TRBD1 (6 bases). The V end lost 5 bases, the J end lost 0 bases, and 13 bases lay between the germline ends. Germline CDR1 is SGHAT and CDR2 is FQDESV (reference sequence). This CDR3 spans 15 amino acids. CDR3 DNA sequence: TGTGCCAGCAGCCCACCTACAGGGACTAACTATGGCTACACCTTC. As protein: CASSPPTGTNYGYTF.

The chain couples TRBV20-1 to TRBJ1-4; no firm D call. Germline V gene lookup returns CDR1 DFQATT and CDR2 SNEGSKA (reference sequence). V lost 3 bases, J lost 6 bases, and 17 bases lay in between. This CDR3 is built from 15 residues. CDR3 nucleotide sequence: TGCAGTGCTAGTGAACTGTTTCTCCTGGATGAAAAACTGTTTTTT. Translation: CSASELFLLDEKLFF.

In its sample, this clone was seen once. The chain has TRBV28 and TRBJ1-4, with D possibly being TRBD1 (5 bases). This CDR3 comprises 14 residues. Trimming shortened V by 3 bases and J by 8 bases, and 13 bases separated the two germline ends. From germline, CDR1 is MDHEN and CDR2 SYDVKM. CDR3 bases: TGTGCCAGCAGTTTCTCGGGGGGTAACGAAAAACTGTTTTTT. Amino acids: CASSFSGGNEKLFF.

The chain joins TRBV11-2 to TRBJ2-1, with D hard to call. V was pared by 3 bases and J by 5 bases, with 8 bases between. The CDR3 consists of 13 residues. Germline values: CDR1 SGHAT, CDR2 FQNNGV. The CDR3 sequence is CASSLARNNEQFF. CDR3 DNA: TGTGCCAGCAGCTTGGCCAGAAACAATGAGCAGTTCTTC.

The chain couples TRBV4-1 to TRBJ1-3; D gene uncertain. The germline V gene has CDR1 MGHRA and CDR2 YSYEKL. The length of the CDR3 is 16 residues. V was shortened by 1 base and J by 0 bases, with 10 bases between the two germline ends. CDR3 region: CASSQGGQASGNTIYF. The CDR3 DNA reads as TGCGCCAGCAGCCAAGGAGGGCAGGCCTCTGGAAACACCATATATTTT.

CDR3 coding DNA: TGTGCCAGTAGTACTGGAGACAGGACAGATACGCAGTATTTT. Its protein is CASSTGDRTDTQYF. This rearrangement joins TRBV19 to TRBJ2-3; a weak D match, TRBD1 (6 bases). This CDR3 has 14 residues. Trimming shortened V by 4 bases and J by 3 bases, and 11 bases separated the two germline ends. Germline CDR1 is LNHDA and CDR2 is SQIVND (reference sequence).

The chain couples TRBV3-1 (or the pseudogene TRBV3-2) to TRBJ1-3; possible D gene TRBD1, 5 bases. The CDR3 runs 15 residues. Trimming took off 6 bases at V and 7 bases at J, with 19 bases between the two ends. CDR1 is LGHDT and CDR2 is YNNKEL in the germline V gene (reference sequence). The CDR3 DNA is TGTGCCAGCAGGCTTGGAGAAGGGGTGCGGAACACCATATATTTT. It yields the protein CASRLGEGVRNTIYF.

A few counts support this clone. This chain uses TRBV7-6 with TRBJ2-1, with TRBD2 matching 9 bases. In germline, CDR1 is SGHVS, CDR2 FNYEAQ. V dropped 2 bases and J dropped 8; count of bases not matched to a gene: 7. The CDR3 is 15 residues long. CDR3 in DNA: TGTGCCAGCAGCTTACTAGCGGGGAAAAATTATGAGCAGTTCTTC. It codes for CASSLLAGKNYEQFF. Full variable domain (rest looked up from reference TRBV7-6 and TRBJ2-1): GAGVSQSPRYKVTKRGQDVALRCDPISGHVSLYWYRQALGQGPEFLTYFNYEAQQDKSGLPNDRFSAERPEGSISTLTIQRTEQRDSAMYRCASSLLAGKNYEQFFGPGTRLTVL.